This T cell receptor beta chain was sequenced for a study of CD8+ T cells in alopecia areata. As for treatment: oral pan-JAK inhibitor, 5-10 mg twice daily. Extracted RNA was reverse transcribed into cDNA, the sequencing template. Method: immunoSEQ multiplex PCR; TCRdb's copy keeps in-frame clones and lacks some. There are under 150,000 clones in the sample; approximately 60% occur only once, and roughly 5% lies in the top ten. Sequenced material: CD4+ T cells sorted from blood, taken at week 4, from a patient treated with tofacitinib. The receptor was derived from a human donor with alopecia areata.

The CDR3 protein is CAWTGTVENTGELFF. The CDR3 DNA is TGTGCCTGGACCGGGACAGTCGAGAACACCGGGGAGCTGTTTTTT. The chain has TRBV30 and TRBJ2-2; 7 nucleotides line up with TRBD1. Germline assignment: CDR1 GTSNPN and CDR2 SVGIG (reference sequence). This CDR3 is built from 15 residues. V trimming: 4 bases; J trimming: 1 base; junction bases outside the gene matches: 6.